By share, the clone carrying this T cell receptor (beta chain) counts as medium-sized. Its antigen remains unidentified. Amplification of TRBV12-4/TRBJ1-2 clonotypes used adaptor-ligated barcode primers. TCRdb itself ran the multiplex PCR reads through MiXCR, one entry per CDR3 protein. The data contain about 840 distinct CDR3 sequences, 4.5% to 7% of them singletons. Memory CD4+ T cells were sorted as CD4+CD45RO+CD25- cells. Study-wide results and limits: Tumor Treg TCRs overlapped most with tumor naive CD4+ cells. In terms of TCR gene usage, tumor memory CD4+ T cells clustered together with blood and lymph node memory CD4+ cells, as well as with lymph node naive CD4+ cells.

CDR3 length equals 13 residues. V was clipped by 3 bases and J by 4 bases; unmatched bases: 1. This chain joins TRBV12-3 or TRBV12-4 and TRBJ1-2; TRBD1 matches at 8 bases. This TCR derives from a female donor with breast cancer. Material for sequencing was memory CD4+ T cells sorted from blood. Subset of the sample: memory CD4+ T cells, CD4+CD45RO+CD25-. CDR3 bases: TGTGCCAGCAGTTTGGGACAGGTCTATGGCTACACCTTC. It specifies CASSLGQVYGYTF.